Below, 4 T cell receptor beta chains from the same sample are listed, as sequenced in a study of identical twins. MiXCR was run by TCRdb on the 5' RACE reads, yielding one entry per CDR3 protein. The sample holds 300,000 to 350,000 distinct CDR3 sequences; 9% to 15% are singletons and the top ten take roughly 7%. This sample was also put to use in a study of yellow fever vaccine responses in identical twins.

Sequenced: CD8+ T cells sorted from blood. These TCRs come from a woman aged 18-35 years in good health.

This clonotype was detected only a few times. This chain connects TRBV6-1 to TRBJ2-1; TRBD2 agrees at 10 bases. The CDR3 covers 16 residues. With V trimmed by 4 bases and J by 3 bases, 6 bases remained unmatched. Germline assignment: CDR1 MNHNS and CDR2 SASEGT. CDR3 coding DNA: TGTGCCAGCAGTGGCAGAGCGGGAGGGCGCTACAATGAGCAGTTCTTC. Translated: CASSGRAGGRYNEQFF.

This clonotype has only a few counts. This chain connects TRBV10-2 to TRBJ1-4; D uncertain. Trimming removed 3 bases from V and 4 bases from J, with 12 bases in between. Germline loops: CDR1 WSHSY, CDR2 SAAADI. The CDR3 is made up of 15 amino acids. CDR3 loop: CASSEVDASNEKLFF. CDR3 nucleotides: TGCGCCAGCAGTGAAGTGGACGCGAGTAATGAAAAACTGTTTTTT.

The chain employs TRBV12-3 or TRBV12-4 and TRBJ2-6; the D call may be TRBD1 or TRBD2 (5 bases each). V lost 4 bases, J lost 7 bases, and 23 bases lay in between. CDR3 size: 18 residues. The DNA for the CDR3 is TGTGCCAGCAGTTCTGACCCACCGGGACCCGGAGGAGCCAACGTCCTGACTTTC. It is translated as CASSSDPPGPGGANVLTF.

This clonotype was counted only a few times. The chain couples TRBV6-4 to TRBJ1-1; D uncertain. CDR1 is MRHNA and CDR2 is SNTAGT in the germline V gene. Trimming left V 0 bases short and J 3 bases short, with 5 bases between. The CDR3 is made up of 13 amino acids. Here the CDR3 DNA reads TGTGCCAGCAGTGACTCCCCCGACACTGAAGCTTTCTTT. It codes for CASSDSPDTEAFF.